This entry lists 6 T cell receptor beta chains sequenced from one sample in a study of CD8+CD57+ T cells in acquired aplastic anemia. By flow cytometry, patients selected for sequencing had shown an expansion of CD8+CD57+ cells. Profiling of TCR beta VDJ combinations and CDR3 sequences used genomic DNA as template. Using its own MiXCR run on the reads, TCRdb lists one record per CDR3 protein. The sample gives under 200,000 distinct CDR3 sequences, about 64% of which show up once; under 60% is in the top ten. The specimen was sorted CD4+, CD8+, or CD8+CD57+ T cells (not recorded which) from PBMCs. The receptor source for this set is a human donor with aplastic anemia.

The sample holds many counts of this clonotype. The CDR3 coding sequence is TGCGCCAGCAGCTTGGCCGTACTGGACAGAGACTACGAGCAGTACTTC. Translating gives CASSLAVLDRDYEQYF. The chain joins TRBV5-1 to TRBJ2-7; TRBD1 might be the D (6 bases). The CDR3 is 16 residues long. V was trimmed by 0 bases and J by 3 bases, leaving 16 bases between them. The germline gives CDR1 SGHRS, CDR2 YFSETQ.

This chain links TRBV6-2 or TRBV6-3 with TRBJ1-2; no clear D gene. V lost 6 bases and J 8 bases, leaving 19 bases between the germline ends. Germline-derived CDR1 and CDR2 are MNHEY and SVGEGT. The CDR3 is 14 amino acids. The DNA of the CDR3 is TGTGCCAGCAGGGCCCTCGGCCTCGAAGGCGGCTACACCTTC. Amino acids: CASRALGLEGGYTF.

This sequence joins TRBV5-4 and TRBJ1-3; D possibly corresponds to TRBD1 (6 bases). The CDR3 loop spans 17 amino acids. The V end lost 0 bases, the J end lost 0 bases, and 13 bases lay between the germline ends. Per germline, CDR1 SGHNT and CDR2 YYREEE (reference sequence). The CDR3 bases are TGTGCCAGCAGCTTGGTCTTCCAGGGGATCTCTGGAAACACCATATATTTT. Its translation is CASSLVFQGISGNTIYF.

This clonotype occurred a few times. The chain links TRBV20-1 to TRBJ2-5; 13 bases line up with TRBD2. The CDR3 runs to 16 residues. Germline CDR1 reads DFQATT; CDR2 reads SNEGSKA (reference sequence). V shed 3 bases, J shed 1 base, and the junction held 5 bases outside the gene matches. Here the CDR3 reads CSARVLAGGRQETQYF. The CDR3 coding sequence is TGCAGTGCTAGGGTACTAGCGGGAGGGCGCCAAGAGACCCAGTACTTC.

The chain joins TRBV7-8 to TRBJ1-1; 10 positions match TRBD1. The J segment lost 4 bases and the V segment lost 1 base, leaving 6 bases of the junction unmatched. The germline V gene has CDR1 SGHVS and CDR2 FQNEAQ. This CDR3 spans 16 amino acids. CDR3 DNA: TGTGCCAGCAGCTTAGGCCCGGGACAGGGGCCCACTGAAGCTTTCTTT. This encodes CASSLGPGQGPTEAFF.

This chain uses TRBV15 with TRBJ2-1, with D tentatively TRBD2 (6 bases). Trimming shortened V by 5 bases and J by 9 bases, and 11 bases separated the two germline ends. This CDR3 is 12 amino acids long. CDR1 LNHNV and CDR2 YYDKDF come from the germline V gene (reference sequence). The CDR3 DNA reads TGTGCCACCAGCCAAGTCGGGGGTGAGCAGTTCTTC. Amino acids: CATSQVGGEQFF.